These 23 T cell receptor beta chains came from one sample sequenced in a study of human T cells and chemical hapten exposure. The time point was: patch test 2, 6 weeks after DPC sensitization. Sample treatment: therapeutic diphenylcyclopropenone sensitization with weekly scalp DPC. A single record per CDR3 protein comes from TCRdb applying MiXCR to the RACE reads. The data show more than 60,000 distinct CDR3 sequences, about 9.3% seen once. Sequencing used whole blood, obtained in connection with sensitization to the hapten diphenylcyclopropenone (DPC). These receptors were obtained from a woman aged 45-60 years with alopecia areata. Some clones in this sample may be carry-over from other donors' samples.

This clonotype was detected only a few times. This chain links TRBV24-1 with TRBJ2-3; 9 nucleotides align to TRBD1. Germline lookup yields CDR1 KGHDR and CDR2 SFDVKD. Trimming at V came to 7 bases and at J to 6 bases, leaving 7 bases not matched to a gene. The CDR3 has 14 residues. The CDR3 coding sequence is TGTGCCACCAGCACGGGACAGGGTTCGGATACGCAGTATTTT. Translation gives CATSTGQGSDTQYF.

This clonotype has a count of ten or more. This chain joins TRBV20-1 and TRBJ1-4, with a tentative D call TRBD1 (6 bases). The CDR3 extends over 15 amino acids. Trimming pared 0 bases from V and 7 bases from J, leaving 15 bases between. Germline V gene sequence: CDR1 DFQATT, CDR2 SNEGSKA (reference sequence). Here the CDR3 DNA reads TGCAGTGCTAGAGATCCCCGGGGGCGCGTTGAAAAACTGTTTTTT. Protein: CSARDPRGRVEKLFF.

This clonotype was picked up a small number of times. The J gene is TRBJ2-2, the V gene TRBV2; D unresolved. CDR1 and CDR2 from the germline V gene are SNHLY and FYNNEI. V was cut by 5 bases and J by 0 bases, with 10 bases left in between. This CDR3 spans 15 amino acids. The CDR3 nucleotides are TGTGCCAGCAGTAACTCCCCAGCGAACACCGGGGAGCTGTTTTTT. Amino acid sequence: CASSNSPANTGELFF.

This clonotype was counted a few times. The V gene is TRBV6-5, the J gene TRBJ2-1; 8 nucleotides align to TRBD2. CDR3 length: 15 amino acids. V was clipped by 0 bases and J by 4 bases; unmatched bases: 2. The germline gives CDR1 MNHEY, CDR2 SVGAGI. The CDR3 loop is CASSYSGGGYNEQFF. The DNA for the CDR3 is TGTGCCAGCAGTTACTCCGGCGGGGGGTACAATGAGCAGTTCTTC.

This clonotype was counted between two and nine times. The J gene is TRBJ2-1, the V gene TRBV10-3; 9 bases agree with TRBD2. CDR1 is ENHRY, CDR2 SYGVKD, per germline. This CDR3 region has 19 residues. J was trimmed by 0 bases and V by 6 bases; bases with no gene match: 15. The CDR3 DNA follows: TGTGCCATCAGAGAGGGGGTTAGCGGGAGTCGGGTCTCCTACAATGAGCAGTTCTTC. Residues: CAIREGVSGSRVSYNEQFF.

The chain uses TRBV6-2 or TRBV6-3 and TRBJ2-2; 15 bases match TRBD2. This CDR3 has 18 residues. V lost 7 bases to trimming and J lost 5 bases; unmatched junction nucleotides: 11. From germline, CDR1 is MNHEY and CDR2 SVGEGT. CDR3 DNA: TGTGCCAGCACTCGAGGACTAGCGGGAGGGCCAAGGACCGGGGAGCTGTTTTTT. This codes for CASTRGLAGGPRTGELFF.

This rearrangement joins TRBV6-1 to TRBJ2-3; D not certain. Germline-derived CDR1 and CDR2 are MNHNS and SASEGT. V lost 1 base and J 6 bases, leaving 8 bases between the germline ends. This CDR3 comprises 13 residues. The CDR3 is CASSEGPWDTQYF. CDR3 DNA sequence: TGTGCCAGCAGTGAAGGTCCATGGGATACGCAGTATTTT.

This clonotype has a count of ten or more. The chain carries TRBV7-3 and TRBJ2-7, with a tentative D call TRBD1 (5 bases). Trimming removed 2 bases from V and 6 bases from J, with 17 bases in between. The length of the CDR3 is 15 residues. Germline assignment: CDR1 SGHTA and CDR2 FQGTGA. The chain's CDR3 is CASSLGPRGLFEQYF. The CDR3 nucleotides are TGTGCCAGCAGCTTAGGGCCAAGGGGCCTTTTCGAGCAGTACTTC.

This clonotype was seen many times. The J gene is TRBJ2-6, the V gene TRBV29-1; D unclear. The CDR3 is 14 residues long. Trimming removed 3 bases at V and 0 bases at J, with 6 bases between. Germline CDR1 reads SQVTM; CDR2 reads ANQGSEA. This CDR3 reads CSVDGVSGANVLTF. The DNA of the CDR3 is TGCAGCGTTGATGGAGTCTCTGGGGCCAACGTCCTGACTTTC.

This clonotype showed up many times. The genes are TRBV6-4 and TRBJ2-2; a weak D match, TRBD2 (6 bases). Germline loops: CDR1 MRHNA, CDR2 SNTAGT. The CDR3 is 14 amino acids. Trimming stripped 6 bases from V and 6 bases from J, with 14 bases between. CDR3 in amino acids: CASSVTSSAGELFF. DNA for the CDR3: TGTGCCAGCAGCGTTACCTCTAGCGCCGGGGAGCTGTTTTTT.

This clonotype was detected many times. The chain couples TRBV7-9 to TRBJ1-6, with D uncertain. Trimming pared 5 bases from V and 8 bases from J, leaving 10 bases between. The CDR3 contains 13 residues. Germline V gene data show CDR1 as SEHNR and CDR2 as FQNEAQ (reference sequence). This CDR3 is CASSPYADSPLHF. CDR3 sequence (DNA): TGTGCCAGCAGCCCGTATGCGGATTCACCCCTCCACTTT.

This clonotype was seen repeatedly, ten times or more. J is TRBJ2-7 and V is TRBV20-1; the D gene is possibly TRBD1 (5 bases). The CDR3 consists of 14 residues. Germline V lookup: CDR1 DFQATT, CDR2 SNEGSKA (reference sequence). V gave up 6 bases and J gave up 0 bases, with 15 bases separating them. In DNA form, the CDR3 reads TGCAGTGCCCGACAGCGCTTAAGCTCCTACGAGCAGTACTTC. Its translation: CSARQRLSSYEQYF.

This clonotype was observed a few times. The rearrangement uses TRBV6-5 and TRBJ2-3; the D gene is possibly TRBD2 (6 bases). Trimming left V 6 bases short and J 6 bases short, with 19 bases between. The CDR3 consists of 15 residues. Germline values: CDR1 MNHEY, CDR2 SVGAGI. CDR3 sequence (DNA): TGTGCCAGCAGCCGTAGAACAGGCGGGGAGGATACGCAGTATTTT. Amino acid sequence: CASSRRTGGEDTQYF.

The gene calls are TRBV12-3 or TRBV12-4 and TRBJ2-6, with a tentative D call TRBD1 (5 bases). The CDR3 runs to 16 residues. Trimming took 3 bases from V and 3 from J, leaving 12 bases between them. DNA for the CDR3: TGTGCCAGCAGTTTGAAAGGGGCTTATGGGGCCAACGTCCTGACTTTC. The encoded protein is CASSLKGAYGANVLTF.

This clonotype was observed many times. This chain joins TRBV28 and TRBJ2-7; TRBD2 is a possible D gene (6 bases). V lost 4 bases and J lost 0, with 22 bases in between. There are 18 residues in the CDR3. Germline values: CDR1 MDHEN, CDR2 SYDVKM. As DNA, the CDR3 is TGTGCCAGCAGTTCAATAAAAAGAGCCGGGACTCCCTCCTACGAGCAGTACTTC. Protein product: CASSSIKRAGTPSYEQYF.

In its sample, this clonotype was seen many times. This rearrangement joins TRBV20-1 to TRBJ1-1, with D hard to call. Per germline, CDR1 DFQATT and CDR2 SNEGSKA (reference sequence). This CDR3 region has 13 residues. Between the trimmed V and J ends, which lost 3 bases and 1 base, there was a span of 9 bases. CDR3 sequence: CSARVSENTEAFF. The CDR3 nucleotides are TGCAGTGCTAGGGTGTCAGAGAACACTGAAGCTTTCTTT.

As concerns this clonotype: The junction departs from the called germline gene at one end, perhaps through a read error. The chain has TRBV12-3 or TRBV12-4 and TRBJ2-7; 12 positions agree with TRBD2. The CDR3 covers 14 residues. This CDR3 is CASSLAGGDYEQYF. The CDR3 DNA reads as TGTGCCAGCAGTCTAGCGGGAGGGGATTACGAGCAGTACTTC.

The table lists this clonotype with many counts. The chain has TRBV20-1 and TRBJ2-7; D not certain. Germline CDR1 is DFQATT and CDR2 is SNEGSKA (reference sequence). V shed 3 bases and J shed 3 bases, with 9 bases lying between them. This CDR3 is 12 amino acids long. The CDR3 spells CSASPASYEQYF. DNA for the CDR3: TGCAGTGCTAGCCCAGCTAGCTACGAGCAGTACTTC.

This clonotype was observed at least ten times. The V gene is TRBV6-2 or TRBV6-3, the J gene TRBJ2-5; 7 bases match TRBD2. Germline CDR1 MNHEY, CDR2 SVGEGT. The V and J ends lost 6 bases and 5 bases, in that order; junction bases with no gene match: 6. This CDR3 has 13 amino acids. The DNA for the CDR3 is TGTGCCAGCAGAAATGCGGGAGCGGAGACCCAGTACTTC. Protein: CASRNAGAETQYF.

This clonotype has more than one count but fewer than ten. The chain couples TRBV2 to TRBJ2-2; TRBD1 is a possible D gene (6 bases). Germline CDR1 and CDR2: SNHLY and FYNNEI. V lost 0 bases and J lost 5, with 10 bases in between. The CDR3 covers 15 residues. The CDR3 loop is CASSEALGGTGELFF. In DNA form, the CDR3 reads TGTGCCAGCAGTGAAGCTCTAGGGGGTACCGGGGAGCTGTTTTTT.

This clonotype has at least ten counts. The genes are TRBV6-1 and TRBJ2-1, with TRBD2 matching over 13 bases. Germline CDR1 reads MNHNS; CDR2 reads SASEGT. The CDR3 length is 15 residues. After removal of 6 bases from V and 6 bases from J, the junction contained 5 bases not matched to a gene. Here the CDR3 reads CASSPGTSGINEQFF. CDR3 coding DNA: TGTGCCAGCAGCCCCGGGACTAGCGGGATCAATGAGCAGTTCTTC.

V is TRBV29-1 and J is TRBJ2-1; D unresolved. From germline, CDR1 is SQVTM and CDR2 ANQGSEA. CDR3 length equals 15 residues. V dropped 4 bases and J dropped 0 bases, with 13 bases sitting between them. CDR3 sequence reads: CSVGVTAYSYNEQFF. In nucleotides, the CDR3 is TGCAGCGTTGGGGTTACAGCTTACTCCTACAATGAGCAGTTCTTC.

The sample holds many counts of this clonotype. J is TRBJ1-1 and V is TRBV21-1; the D call of TRBD1 is as the table states it, not checked on the DNA. TRBV21-1 is a recognized pseudogene. The CDR3 totals 16 residues. CDR3 sequence (DNA): TGTGCCAGCAGCAAGACAACGACAGGGCTCAACACTGAAGCTTTCTTT. It translates to CASSKTTTGLNTEAFF.